Listed here is a single T cell receptor (beta chain). Its target antigen remains unknown. No much larger clone is present one base from it, and per-base qualities are unavailable. The data were obtained in a study of blood T cell repertoires in COVID-19 (dated by TCRdb to the early 2020s). About the study as a whole: Samples covering the acute and convalescent phases of COVID-19 were provided by collaborators in the United States, Italy and Spain. The prospective study material was composed of cDNA or gDNA derived from T cells, B-cell-depleted T cells, or PBMCs. Samples came from the ongoing ImmuneRACE study (first 160 participants) plus 1,254 subjects from 6 global collaborators. Where HLA class I and class II types were available, the types were taken from metadata supplied by the sample provider, not from assay-based typing. The sample metadata nearly always contained a de-identified subject ID, COVID-19 status, age in years and sex. The dataset comprised deeply sampled blood TCRbeta repertoires from subjects exposed to, actively infected with, or recovered from COVID-19. The repertoires were released in a freely available public database meant as a resource for research on the immune response to SARS-CoV-2.

The paper as a whole reports these results and caveats: The quantity of clinical and demographic metadata differed by source and by participant and was supplied without curation.

CDR1 SGHRS and CDR2 YFSETQ are derived from the germline V gene. CDR3 length: 16 amino acids, cysteine to phenylalanine. The sequence is cut down to CDR3 DNA, 48 bases in frame from base 1. V has 1 base trimmed and J has 6 bases trimmed; junction bases matching no gene number 3. The immunoSEQ Assay, a bias-controlled multiplex PCR, was used to amplify TCRbeta CDR3 regions from genomic DNA. The authors processed their data as follows. The number of nucleated cells in each sample was estimated by amplification of reference gene primers within the assay. To quantify the absolute abundance of each unique TCRbeta CDR3 rearrangement, sequence reads were collapsed and filtered. For each sample, productive Simpson clonality was calculated as the square root of Simpson's diversity index across productive rearrangements. TCRdb took this table from immuneACCESS and kept in-frame rearrangements with V and J called. Such tables lack part of the clones; where checked against another copy, unresolved V genes explain under half of the gap, and the rest is unexplained. V, J and clone size are taken as reported in that table, and D and trimming were inferred from the DNA itself. In this sample the table shows about 120,000 clones, around 85% of which occur a single time. About 15% of the sample lies in the top ten.

At one collaborating source in Seattle, patients were enrolled during active infection and were followed longitudinally through the course of disease. Each collaborating institution followed its own protocols to collect whole blood in K2EDTA tubes. For TCRbeta analysis, collaborators shipped samples as frozen whole blood, isolated PBMCs, or DNA extracted from either of those sample types. The material sequenced was peripheral blood. The clonotype originates from a young man with COVID-19, enrolled during active disease. Recombination joined TRBV5-1 with TRBJ2-1; 14 central nucleotides agree with TRBD2. The DNA sequence reads TGCGCCAGCAGCTTGAGAGGGACTAGCGGGAGCAATGAGCAGTTCTTC. The resulting protein is CASSLRGTSGSNEQFF.